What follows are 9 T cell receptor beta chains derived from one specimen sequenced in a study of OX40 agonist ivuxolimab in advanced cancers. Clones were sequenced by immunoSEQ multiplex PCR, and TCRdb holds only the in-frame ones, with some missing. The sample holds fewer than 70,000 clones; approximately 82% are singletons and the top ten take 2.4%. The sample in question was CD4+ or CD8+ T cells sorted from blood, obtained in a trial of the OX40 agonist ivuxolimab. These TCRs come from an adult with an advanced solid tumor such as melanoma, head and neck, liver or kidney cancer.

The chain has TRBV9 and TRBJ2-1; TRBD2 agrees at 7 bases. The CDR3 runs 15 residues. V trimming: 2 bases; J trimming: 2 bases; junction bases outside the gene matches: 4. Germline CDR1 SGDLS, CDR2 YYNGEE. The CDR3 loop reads CASSVTGGAYNEQFF. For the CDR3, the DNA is TGTGCCAGCAGCGTCACTGGGGGGGCCTACAATGAGCAGTTCTTC. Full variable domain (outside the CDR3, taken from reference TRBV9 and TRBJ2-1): DSGVTQTPKHLITATGQRVTLRCSPRSGDLSVYWYQQSLDQGLQFLIQYYNGEERAKGNILERFSAQQFPDLHSELNLSSLELGDSALYFCASSVTGGAYNEQFFGPGTRLTVL.

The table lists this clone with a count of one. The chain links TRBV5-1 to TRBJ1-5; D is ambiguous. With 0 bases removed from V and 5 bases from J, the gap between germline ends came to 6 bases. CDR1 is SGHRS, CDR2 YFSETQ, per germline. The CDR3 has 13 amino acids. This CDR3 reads CASSLVGDQPQHF. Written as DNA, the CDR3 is TGCGCCAGCAGCTTGGTTGGGGATCAGCCCCAGCATTTT.

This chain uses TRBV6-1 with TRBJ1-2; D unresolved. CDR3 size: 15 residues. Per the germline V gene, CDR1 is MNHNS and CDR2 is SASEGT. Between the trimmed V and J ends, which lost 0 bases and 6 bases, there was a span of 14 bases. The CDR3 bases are TGTGCCAGCAGTGAAGCATGGACTGTGGCGAATGGCTACACCTTC. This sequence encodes CASSEAWTVANGYTF.

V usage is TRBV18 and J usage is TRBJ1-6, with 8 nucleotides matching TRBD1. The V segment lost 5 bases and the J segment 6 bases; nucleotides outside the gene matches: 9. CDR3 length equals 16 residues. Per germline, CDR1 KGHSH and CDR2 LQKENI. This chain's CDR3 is CASSTGQGSINSPLHF. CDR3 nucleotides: TGTGCCAGCTCAACCGGACAGGGCTCGATTAATTCACCCCTCCACTTT.

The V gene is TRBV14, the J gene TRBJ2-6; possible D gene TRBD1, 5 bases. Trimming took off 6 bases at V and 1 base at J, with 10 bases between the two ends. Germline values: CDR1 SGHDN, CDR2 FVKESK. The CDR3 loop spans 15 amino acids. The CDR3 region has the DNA TGTGCCAGCAGGCTCCAGGGTTCTGGGGCCAACGTCCTGACTTTC. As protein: CASRLQGSGANVLTF.

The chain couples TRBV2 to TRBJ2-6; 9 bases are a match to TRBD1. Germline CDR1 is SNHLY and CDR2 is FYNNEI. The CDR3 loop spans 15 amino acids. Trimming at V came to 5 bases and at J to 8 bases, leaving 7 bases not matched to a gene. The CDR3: CASSRDRERTNVLTF. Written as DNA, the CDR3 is TGTGCCAGCAGTAGGGACAGGGAAAGAACCAACGTCCTGACTTTC.

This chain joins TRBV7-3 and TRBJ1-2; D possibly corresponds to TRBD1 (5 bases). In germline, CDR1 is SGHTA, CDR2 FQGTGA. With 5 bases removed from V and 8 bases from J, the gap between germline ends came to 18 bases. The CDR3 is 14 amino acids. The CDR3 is CASSPQRGNDGYTF. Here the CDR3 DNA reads TGTGCCAGCAGCCCACAAAGGGGTAACGACGGCTACACCTTC.

The CDR3 reads CASRLGGTGGSGYTF. The CDR3 bases are TGTGCCAGCAGGTTGGGCGGGACAGGGGGCTCTGGCTACACCTTC. The chain joins TRBV28 to TRBJ1-2, with 12 positions matching TRBD1. Germline V gene sequence: CDR1 MDHEN, CDR2 SYDVKM. The CDR3 has 15 residues. V was clipped by 6 bases and J by 7 bases; unmatched bases: 9.

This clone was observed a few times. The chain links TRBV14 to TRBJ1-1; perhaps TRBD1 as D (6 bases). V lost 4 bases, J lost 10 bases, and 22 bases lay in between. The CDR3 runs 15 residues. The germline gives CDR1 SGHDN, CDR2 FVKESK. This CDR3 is CASSPHHGGGGGAFF. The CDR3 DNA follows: TGTGCCAGCAGCCCCCATCATGGGGGGGGCGGCGGAGCTTTCTTT.